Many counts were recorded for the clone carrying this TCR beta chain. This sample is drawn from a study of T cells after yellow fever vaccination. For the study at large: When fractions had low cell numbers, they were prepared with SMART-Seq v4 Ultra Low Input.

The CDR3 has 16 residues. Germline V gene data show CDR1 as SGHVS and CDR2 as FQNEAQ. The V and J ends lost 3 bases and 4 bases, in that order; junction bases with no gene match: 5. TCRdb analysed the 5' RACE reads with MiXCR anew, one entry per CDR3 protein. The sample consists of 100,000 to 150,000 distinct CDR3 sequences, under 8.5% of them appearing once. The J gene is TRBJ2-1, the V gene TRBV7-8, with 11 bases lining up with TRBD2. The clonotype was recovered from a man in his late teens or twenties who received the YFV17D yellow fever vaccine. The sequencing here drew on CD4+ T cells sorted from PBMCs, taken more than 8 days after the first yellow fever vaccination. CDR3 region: CASSLPGTSGYNEQFF. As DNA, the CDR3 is TGTGCCAGCAGCTTGCCCGGGACTAGCGGTTACAATGAGCAGTTCTTC.